The T cell receptor beta chain under discussion was sequenced for a study of blood T cells in healthy people across ages. Study-wide points: More naive CD4+ cells and higher diversity were found in long-lived than in aged donors. Conclusively comparing naive with antigen-experienced cells was impossible with unsorted PBMCs.

With a J-beta primer mix and a sample-barcoded 5' primer, a second PCR ran about 7 to 11 cycles. Every single cDNA molecule received a tag from a template-switch adaptor with 12 random nucleotides. TCRdb analysed the 5' RACE reads with MiXCR anew, one entry per CDR3 protein. This table has 780,000 or so distinct CDR3 sequences, approximately 60% appearing once. Germline lookup yields CDR1 DFQATT and CDR2 SNEGSKA (reference sequence). The CDR3 consists of 13 residues. The V end was cut by 6 bases, the J end by 1 base, with 10 bases between. Regarding this clonotype: The antigen remains unidentified.

The chain combines TRBV20-1 with TRBJ1-5; possibly TRBD1 for D (5 bases). Sequenced input: blood. The sequence was obtained from a man between 35 and 55 years old in good health. The CDR3 sequence: CSAGEGSNQPQHF. The DNA for the CDR3 is TGCAGTGCCGGAGAGGGGAGCAATCAGCCCCAGCATTTT.